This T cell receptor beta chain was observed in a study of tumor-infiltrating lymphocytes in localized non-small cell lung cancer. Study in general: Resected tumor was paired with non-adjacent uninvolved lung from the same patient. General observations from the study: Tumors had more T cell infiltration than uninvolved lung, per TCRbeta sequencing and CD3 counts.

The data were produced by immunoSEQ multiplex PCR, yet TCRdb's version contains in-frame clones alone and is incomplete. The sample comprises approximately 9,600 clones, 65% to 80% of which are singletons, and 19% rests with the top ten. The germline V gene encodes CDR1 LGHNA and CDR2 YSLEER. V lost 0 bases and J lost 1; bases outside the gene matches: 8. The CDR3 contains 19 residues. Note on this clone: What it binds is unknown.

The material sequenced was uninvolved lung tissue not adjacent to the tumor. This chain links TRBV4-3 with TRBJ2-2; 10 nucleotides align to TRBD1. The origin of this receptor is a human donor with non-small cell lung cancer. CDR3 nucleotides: TGCGCCAGCAGCCAAGATCTCGGGGGGACAGGGGTGAACACCGGGGAGCTGTTTTTT. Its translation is CASSQDLGGTGVNTGELFF.